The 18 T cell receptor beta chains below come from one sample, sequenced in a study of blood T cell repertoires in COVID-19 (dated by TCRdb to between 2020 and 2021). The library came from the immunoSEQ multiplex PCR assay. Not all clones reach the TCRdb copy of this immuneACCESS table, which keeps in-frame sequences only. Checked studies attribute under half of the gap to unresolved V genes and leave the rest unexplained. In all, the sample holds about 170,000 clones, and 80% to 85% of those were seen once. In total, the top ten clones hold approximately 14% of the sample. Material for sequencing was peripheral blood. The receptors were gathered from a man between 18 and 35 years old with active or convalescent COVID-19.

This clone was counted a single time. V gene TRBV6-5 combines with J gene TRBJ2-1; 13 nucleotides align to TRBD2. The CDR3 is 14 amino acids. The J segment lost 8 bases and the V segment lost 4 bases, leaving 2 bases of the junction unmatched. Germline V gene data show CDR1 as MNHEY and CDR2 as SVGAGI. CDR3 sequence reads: CASSSGLAGDEQFF. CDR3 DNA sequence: TGTGCCAGCAGTTCCGGACTAGCGGGAGATGAGCAGTTCTTC.

This CDR3 reads CASSEALGAAAEKLFF. As DNA, the CDR3 is TGTGCCAGCAGTGAAGCGTTAGGGGCTGCAGCCGAAAAACTGTTTTTT. The rearrangement joins TRBV6-1 to TRBJ1-4; perhaps TRBD1 as D (5 bases). The germline gives CDR1 MNHNS, CDR2 SASEGT. This CDR3 spans 16 amino acids. Deletions cut 0 bases from V and 8 bases from J, with 16 bases between.

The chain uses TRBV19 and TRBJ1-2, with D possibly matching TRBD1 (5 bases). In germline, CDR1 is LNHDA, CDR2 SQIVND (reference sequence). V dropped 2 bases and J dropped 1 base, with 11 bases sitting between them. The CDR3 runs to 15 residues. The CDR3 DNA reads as TGTGCCAGTAGTATACAGGGAACCCTTAACTATGGCTACACCTTC. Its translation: CASSIQGTLNYGYTF.

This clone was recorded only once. The CDR3 region has the DNA TGTGCCAGCAGCTTAGGACTAGGAGATACGCAGTATTTT. This codes for CASSLGLGDTQYF. The rearrangement uses TRBV7-2 and TRBJ2-3; the D gene is possibly TRBD2 (6 bases). The germline V gene encodes CDR1 SGHTA and CDR2 FQGNSA. The CDR3 runs to 13 residues. V was pared by 1 base and J by 5 bases, with 7 bases between.

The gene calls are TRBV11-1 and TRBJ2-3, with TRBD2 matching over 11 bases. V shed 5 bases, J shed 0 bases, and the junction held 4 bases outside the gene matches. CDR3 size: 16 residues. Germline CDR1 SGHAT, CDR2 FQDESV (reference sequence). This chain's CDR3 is CASSPRTSGSTDTQYF. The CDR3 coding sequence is TGTGCCAGCAGCCCGAGGACTAGCGGGAGCACAGATACGCAGTATTTT.

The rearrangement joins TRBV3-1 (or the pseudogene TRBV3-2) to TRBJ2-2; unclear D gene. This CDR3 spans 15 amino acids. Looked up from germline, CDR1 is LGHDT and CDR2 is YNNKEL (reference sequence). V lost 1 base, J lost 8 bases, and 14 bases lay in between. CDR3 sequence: CASSQGDNTRGELFF. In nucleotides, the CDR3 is TGTGCCAGCAGCCAAGGAGACAATACAAGAGGGGAGCTGTTTTTT.

Written as DNA, the CDR3 is TGTGCCAGCTCACCGGGGCTGACGGGAGCCCGCAATGAGCAGTTCTTC. This codes for CASSPGLTGARNEQFF. This sequence joins TRBV18 and TRBJ2-1; TRBD2 is a possible D gene (6 bases). The CDR3 length is 16 residues. Per the germline V gene, CDR1 is KGHSH and CDR2 is LQKENI. Between the trimmed V and J ends, which lost 3 bases and 6 bases, there was a span of 18 bases.

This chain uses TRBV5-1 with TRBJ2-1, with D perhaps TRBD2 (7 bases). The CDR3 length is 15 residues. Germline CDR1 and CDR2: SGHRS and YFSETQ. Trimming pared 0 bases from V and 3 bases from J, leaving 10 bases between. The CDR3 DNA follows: TGCGCCAGCAGCTTGGAAGGGGGGGACTACAATGAGCAGTTCTTC. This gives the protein CASSLEGGDYNEQFF.

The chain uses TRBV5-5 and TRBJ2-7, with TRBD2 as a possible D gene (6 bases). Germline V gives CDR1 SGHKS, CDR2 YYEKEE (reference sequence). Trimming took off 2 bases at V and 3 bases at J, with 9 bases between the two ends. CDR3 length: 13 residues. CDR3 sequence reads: CASSFLEGYEQYF. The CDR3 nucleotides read TGTGCCAGCAGCTTCTTGGAGGGCTACGAGCAGTACTTC. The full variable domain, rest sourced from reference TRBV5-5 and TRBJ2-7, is DAGVTQSPTHLIKTRGQQVTLRCSPISGHKSVSWYQQVLGQGPQFIFQYYEKEERGRGNFPDRFSARQFPNYSSELNVNALLLGDSALYLCASSFLEGYEQYFGPGTRLTVT.

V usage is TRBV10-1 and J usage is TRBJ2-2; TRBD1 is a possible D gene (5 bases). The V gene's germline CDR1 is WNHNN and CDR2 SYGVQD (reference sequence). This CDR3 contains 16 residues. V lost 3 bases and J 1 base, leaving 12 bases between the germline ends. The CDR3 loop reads CASSDQGDRNTGELFF. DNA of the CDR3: TGCGCCAGCAGTGATCAAGGTGACAGGAACACCGGGGAGCTGTTTTTT.

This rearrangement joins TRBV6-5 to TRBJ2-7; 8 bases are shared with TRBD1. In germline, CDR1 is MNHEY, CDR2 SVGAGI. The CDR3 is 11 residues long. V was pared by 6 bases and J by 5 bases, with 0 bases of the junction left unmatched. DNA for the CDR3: TGTGCCAGCAGGACAGGGGACGAGCAGTACTTC. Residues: CASRTGDEQYF.

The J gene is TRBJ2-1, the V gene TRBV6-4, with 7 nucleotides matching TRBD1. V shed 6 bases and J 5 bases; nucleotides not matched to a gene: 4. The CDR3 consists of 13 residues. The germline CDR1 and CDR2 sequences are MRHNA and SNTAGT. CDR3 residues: CASSGTEDNEQFF. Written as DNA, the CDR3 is TGTGCCAGCAGCGGGACAGAAGACAATGAGCAGTTCTTC.

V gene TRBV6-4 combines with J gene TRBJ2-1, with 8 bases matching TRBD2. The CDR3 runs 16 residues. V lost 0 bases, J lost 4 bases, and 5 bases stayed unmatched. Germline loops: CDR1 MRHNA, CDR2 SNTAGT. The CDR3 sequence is CASSDSAGGGYNEQFF. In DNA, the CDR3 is TGTGCCAGCAGTGACTCAGCCGGGGGGGGATACAATGAGCAGTTCTTC.

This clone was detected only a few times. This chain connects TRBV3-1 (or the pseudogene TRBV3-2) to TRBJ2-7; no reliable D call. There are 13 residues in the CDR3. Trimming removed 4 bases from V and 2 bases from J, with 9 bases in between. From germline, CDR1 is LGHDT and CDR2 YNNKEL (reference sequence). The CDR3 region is CASSPHETYEQYF. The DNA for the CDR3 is TGTGCCAGCAGCCCCCACGAGACCTACGAGCAGTACTTC.

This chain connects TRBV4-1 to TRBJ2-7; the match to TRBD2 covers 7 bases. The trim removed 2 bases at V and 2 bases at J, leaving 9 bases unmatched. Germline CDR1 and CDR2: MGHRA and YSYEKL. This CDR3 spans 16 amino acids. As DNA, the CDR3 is TGCGCCAGCAGCCAACCCTCGCGGGGGACCCCCTACGAGCAGTACTTC. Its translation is CASSQPSRGTPYEQYF.

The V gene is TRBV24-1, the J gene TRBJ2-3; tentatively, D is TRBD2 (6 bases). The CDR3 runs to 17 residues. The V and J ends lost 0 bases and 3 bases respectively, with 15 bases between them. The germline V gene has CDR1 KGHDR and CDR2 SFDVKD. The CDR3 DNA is TGTGCCACCAGTGATTTGTCATCCGCAGGGAGGACAGATACGCAGTATTTT. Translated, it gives CATSDLSSAGRTDTQYF.

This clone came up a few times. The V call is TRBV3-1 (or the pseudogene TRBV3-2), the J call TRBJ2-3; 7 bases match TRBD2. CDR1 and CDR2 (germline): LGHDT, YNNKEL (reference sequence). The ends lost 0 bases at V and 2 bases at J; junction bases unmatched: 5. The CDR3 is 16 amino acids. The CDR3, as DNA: TGTGCCAGCAGCCAAGATGTAGCGGGTAACACAGATACGCAGTATTTT. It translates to CASSQDVAGNTDTQYF.

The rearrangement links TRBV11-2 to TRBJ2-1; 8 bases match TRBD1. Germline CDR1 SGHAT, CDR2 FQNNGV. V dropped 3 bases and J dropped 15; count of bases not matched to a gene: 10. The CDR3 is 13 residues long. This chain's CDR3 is CASSFGRQGLGFF. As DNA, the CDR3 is TGTGCCAGCAGCTTCGGGCGACAGGGGCTGGGGTTCTTC.